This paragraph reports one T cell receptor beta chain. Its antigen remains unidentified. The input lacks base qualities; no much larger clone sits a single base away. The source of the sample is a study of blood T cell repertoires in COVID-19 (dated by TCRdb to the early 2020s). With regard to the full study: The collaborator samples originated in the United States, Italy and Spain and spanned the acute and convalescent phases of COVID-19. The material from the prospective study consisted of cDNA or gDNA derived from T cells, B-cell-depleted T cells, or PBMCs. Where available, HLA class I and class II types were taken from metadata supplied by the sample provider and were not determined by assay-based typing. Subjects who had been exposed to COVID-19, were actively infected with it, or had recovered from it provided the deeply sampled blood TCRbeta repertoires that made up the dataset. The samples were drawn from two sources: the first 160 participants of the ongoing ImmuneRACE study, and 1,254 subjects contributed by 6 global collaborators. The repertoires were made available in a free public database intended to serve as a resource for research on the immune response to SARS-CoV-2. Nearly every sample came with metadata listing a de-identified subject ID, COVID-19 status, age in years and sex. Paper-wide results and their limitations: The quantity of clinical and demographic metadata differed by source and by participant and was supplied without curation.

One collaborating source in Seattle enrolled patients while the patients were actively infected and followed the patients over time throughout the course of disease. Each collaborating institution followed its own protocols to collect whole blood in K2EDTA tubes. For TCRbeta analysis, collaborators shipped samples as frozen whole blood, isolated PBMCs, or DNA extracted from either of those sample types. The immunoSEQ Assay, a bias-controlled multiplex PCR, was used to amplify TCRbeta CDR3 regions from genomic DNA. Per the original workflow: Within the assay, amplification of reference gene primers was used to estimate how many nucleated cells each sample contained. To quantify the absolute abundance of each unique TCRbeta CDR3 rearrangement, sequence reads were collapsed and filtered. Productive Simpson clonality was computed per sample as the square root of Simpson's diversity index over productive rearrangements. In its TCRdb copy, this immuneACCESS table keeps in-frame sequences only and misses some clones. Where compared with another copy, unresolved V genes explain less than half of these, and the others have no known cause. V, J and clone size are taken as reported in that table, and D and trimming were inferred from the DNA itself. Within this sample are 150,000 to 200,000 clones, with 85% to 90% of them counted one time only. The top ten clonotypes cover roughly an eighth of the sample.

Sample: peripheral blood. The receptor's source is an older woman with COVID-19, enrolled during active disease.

The sequenced DNA: TGTGCCACCAGTGACATTTATACGCAGTATTTT. Its amino acids are CATSDIYTQYF. This receptor chain uses TRBV24-1 and TRBJ2-3; the D gene is not confidently resolved. The CDR3 contains 11 residues, cysteine and phenylalanine counted. Just CDR3 DNA is preserved here, 33 bases in frame from base 1. The V and J ends are trimmed by 4 bases and 7 bases, leaving 5 bases between them. According to the germline V gene, CDR1 reads KGHDR and CDR2 reads SFDVKD.